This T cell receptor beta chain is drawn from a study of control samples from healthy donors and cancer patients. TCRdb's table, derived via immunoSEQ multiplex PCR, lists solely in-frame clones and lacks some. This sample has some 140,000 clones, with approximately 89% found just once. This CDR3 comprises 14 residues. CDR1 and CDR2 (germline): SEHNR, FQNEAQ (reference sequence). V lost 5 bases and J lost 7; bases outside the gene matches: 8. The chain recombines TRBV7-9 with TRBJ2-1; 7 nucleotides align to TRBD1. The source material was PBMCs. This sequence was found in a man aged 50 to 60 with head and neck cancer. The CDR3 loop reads CASSKTTGLNEQFF. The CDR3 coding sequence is TGTGCCAGCAGCAAGACGACAGGGTTGAATGAGCAGTTCTTC.